This TCR beta chain came from a study of blood T cells in healthy people across ages. Germline V gene lookup returns CDR1 MNHNY and CDR2 SVGAGI (reference sequence). There are 13 residues in the CDR3. V dropped 6 bases and J dropped 3 bases, with 12 bases sitting between them. PBMCs, at least 6.5 million per sample, were isolated. Combining a sample-barcoded 5' primer with a J-beta primer mix, a second PCR ran for roughly 6 to 11 cycles. TCRdb analysed the 5' RACE reads with MiXCR anew, one entry per CDR3 protein. The sample lists around 600,000 distinct CDR3 sequences, about 45% occurring once. This clonotype was detected ten times or more.

The sample was blood. The V and J genes are TRBV6-6 and TRBJ2-7; perhaps D is TRBD1 or TRBD2 (5 bases each). This sequence originates from a man older than 75 in good health. CDR3: CASSYGTDYEQYF. The CDR3 bases are TGTGCCAGCAGCTACGGGACGGACTACGAGCAGTACTTC.